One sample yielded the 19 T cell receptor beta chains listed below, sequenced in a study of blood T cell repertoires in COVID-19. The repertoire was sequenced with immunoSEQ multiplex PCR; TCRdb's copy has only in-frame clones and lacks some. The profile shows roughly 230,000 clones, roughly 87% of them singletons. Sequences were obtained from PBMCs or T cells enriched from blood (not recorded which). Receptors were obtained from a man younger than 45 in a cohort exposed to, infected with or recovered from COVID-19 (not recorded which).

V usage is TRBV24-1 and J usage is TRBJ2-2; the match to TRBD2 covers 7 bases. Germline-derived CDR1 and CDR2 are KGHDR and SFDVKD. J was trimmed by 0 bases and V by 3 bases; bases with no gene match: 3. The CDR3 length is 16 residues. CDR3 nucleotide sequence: TGTGCCACCAGTGATCCTAGCGGTCCGAACACCGGGGAGCTGTTTTTT. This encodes CATSDPSGPNTGELFF.

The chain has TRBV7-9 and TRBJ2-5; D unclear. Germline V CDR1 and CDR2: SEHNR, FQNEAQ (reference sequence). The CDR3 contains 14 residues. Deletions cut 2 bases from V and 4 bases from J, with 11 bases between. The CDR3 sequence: CASSLNSGGETQYF. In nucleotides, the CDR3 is TGTGCCAGCAGCTTAAATTCTGGCGGAGAGACCCAGTACTTC.

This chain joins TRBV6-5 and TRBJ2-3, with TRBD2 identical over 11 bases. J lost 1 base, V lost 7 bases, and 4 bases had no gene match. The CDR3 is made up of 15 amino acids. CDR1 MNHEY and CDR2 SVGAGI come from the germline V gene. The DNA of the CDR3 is TGTGCCAGCAACCTACTAGCGGGGGGCACAGATACGCAGTATTTT. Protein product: CASNLLAGGTDTQYF.

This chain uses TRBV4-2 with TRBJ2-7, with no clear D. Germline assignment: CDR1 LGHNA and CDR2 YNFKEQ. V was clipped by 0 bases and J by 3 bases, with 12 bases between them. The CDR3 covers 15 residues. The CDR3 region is CASSQEQQRYYEQYF. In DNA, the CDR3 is TGTGCCAGCAGCCAAGAACAGCAACGGTACTACGAGCAGTACTTC.

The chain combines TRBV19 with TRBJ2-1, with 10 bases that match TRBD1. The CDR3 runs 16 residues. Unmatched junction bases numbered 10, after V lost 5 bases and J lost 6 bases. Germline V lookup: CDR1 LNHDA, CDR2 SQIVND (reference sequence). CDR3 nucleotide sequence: TGTGCCAGTAGTGCACTCCGGGACAGGGGCGGCAATGAGCAGTTCTTC. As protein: CASSALRDRGGNEQFF.

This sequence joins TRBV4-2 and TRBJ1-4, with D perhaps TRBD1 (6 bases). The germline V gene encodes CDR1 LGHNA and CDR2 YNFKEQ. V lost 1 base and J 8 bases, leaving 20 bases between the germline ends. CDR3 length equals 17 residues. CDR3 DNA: TGTGCCAGCAGCCAAGCTCAGGGAGGGGGAACAAGGGAAAAACTGTTTTTT. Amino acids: CASSQAQGGGTREKLFF.

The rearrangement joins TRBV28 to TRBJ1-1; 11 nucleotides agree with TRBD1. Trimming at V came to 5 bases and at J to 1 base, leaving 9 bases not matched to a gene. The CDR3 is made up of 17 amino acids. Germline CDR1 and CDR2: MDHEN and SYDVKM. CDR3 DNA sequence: TGTGCCAGCAGTACGGTCCGGACAGGGGGCCGGAACACTGAAGCTTTCTTT. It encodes CASSTVRTGGRNTEAFF.

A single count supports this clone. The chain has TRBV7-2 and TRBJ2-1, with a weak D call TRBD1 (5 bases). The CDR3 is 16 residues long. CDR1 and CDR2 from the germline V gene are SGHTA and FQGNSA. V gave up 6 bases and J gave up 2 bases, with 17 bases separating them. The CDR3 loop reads CASSPGWGRTYNEQFF. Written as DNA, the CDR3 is TGTGCCAGCAGTCCAGGGTGGGGTCGAACCTACAATGAGCAGTTCTTC.

This CDR3 reads CASSSGPSISYGYTF. The DNA for the CDR3 is TGTGCCAGCAGCTCAGGGCCTTCGATATCCTATGGCTACACCTTC. This chain joins TRBV7-9 and TRBJ1-2, with D possibly TRBD1 on 5 matching bases. Germline lookup yields CDR1 SEHNR and CDR2 FQNEAQ (reference sequence). The CDR3 is 15 residues long. The V gene lost 4 bases and the J gene lost 4 bases, with 16 bases spanning the gap. Together with reference TRBV7-9 and TRBJ1-2, the CDR3 gives the full variable domain: DTGVSQNPRHKITKRGQNVTFRCDPISEHNRLYWYRQTLGQGPEFLTYFQNEAQLEKSRLLSDRFSAERPKGSFSTLEIQRTEQGDSAMYLCASSSGPSISYGYTFGSGTRLTVV.

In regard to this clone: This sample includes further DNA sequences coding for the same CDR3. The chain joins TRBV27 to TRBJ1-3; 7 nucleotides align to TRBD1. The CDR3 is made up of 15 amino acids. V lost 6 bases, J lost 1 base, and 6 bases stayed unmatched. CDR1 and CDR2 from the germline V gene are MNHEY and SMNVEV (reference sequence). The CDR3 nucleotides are TGTGCCAGCAGCCGAGGGGGCGCATCTGGAAACACCATATATTTT. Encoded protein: CASSRGGASGNTIYF.

This CDR3 reads CASSIPKDRGWTDTQYF. CDR3 coding DNA: TGTGCCAGTAGTATCCCTAAGGACAGGGGGTGGACAGATACGCAGTATTTT. The chain recombines TRBV19 with TRBJ2-3; 10 bases align to TRBD1. CDR3 length: 17 amino acids. Germline CDR1 is LNHDA and CDR2 is SQIVND (reference sequence). The V gene end was trimmed by 3 bases and the J gene end by 3 bases; junction bases not matched to a gene: 9.

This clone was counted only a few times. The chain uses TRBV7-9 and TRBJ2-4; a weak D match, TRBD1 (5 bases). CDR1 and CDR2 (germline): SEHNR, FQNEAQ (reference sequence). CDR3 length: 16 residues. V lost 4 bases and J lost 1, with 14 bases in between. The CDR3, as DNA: TGTGCCAGCAGCTACTATTTGTCAGGGGCCAAAAACATTCAGTACTTC. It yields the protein CASSYYLSGAKNIQYF.

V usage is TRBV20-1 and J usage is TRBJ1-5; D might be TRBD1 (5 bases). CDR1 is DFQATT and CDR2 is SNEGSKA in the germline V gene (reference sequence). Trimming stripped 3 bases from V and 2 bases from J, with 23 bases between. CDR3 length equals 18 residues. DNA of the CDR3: TGCAGTGCTAGTGTTACGGGGGTTAAGGCAAGCGGCAATCAGCCCCAGCATTTT. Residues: CSASVTGVKASGNQPQHF.

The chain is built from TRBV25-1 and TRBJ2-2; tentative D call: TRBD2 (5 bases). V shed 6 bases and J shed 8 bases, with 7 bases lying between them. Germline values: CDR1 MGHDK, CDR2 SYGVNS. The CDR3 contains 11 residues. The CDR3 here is CASREAGELFF. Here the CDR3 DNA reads TGTGCCAGCAGGGAGGCGGGGGAGCTGTTTTTT.

The CDR3 region is CASSGDRGPTGELFF. The CDR3 coding sequence is TGTGCCAGCAGCGGAGACAGGGGGCCCACCGGGGAGCTGTTTTTT. The J gene is TRBJ2-2, the V gene TRBV21-1; no check of the table's D call, TRBD1, against the DNA was made. TRBV21-1 is tagged as a pseudogene. This CDR3 contains 15 residues.

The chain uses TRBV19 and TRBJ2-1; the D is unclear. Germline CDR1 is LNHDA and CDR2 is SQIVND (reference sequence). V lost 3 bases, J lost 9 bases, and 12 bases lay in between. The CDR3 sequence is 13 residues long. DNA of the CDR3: TGTGCCAGTAGTATCAGGTCCGACCCTGAGCAGTTCTTC. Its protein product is CASSIRSDPEQFF.

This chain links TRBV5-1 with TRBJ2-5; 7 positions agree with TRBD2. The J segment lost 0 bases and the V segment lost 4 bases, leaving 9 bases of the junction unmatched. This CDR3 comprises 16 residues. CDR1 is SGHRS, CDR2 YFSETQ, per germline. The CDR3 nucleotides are TGCGCCAGCAGCCTAGGTGTGGGGGGGTACCAAGAGACCCAGTACTTC. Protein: CASSLGVGGYQETQYF.

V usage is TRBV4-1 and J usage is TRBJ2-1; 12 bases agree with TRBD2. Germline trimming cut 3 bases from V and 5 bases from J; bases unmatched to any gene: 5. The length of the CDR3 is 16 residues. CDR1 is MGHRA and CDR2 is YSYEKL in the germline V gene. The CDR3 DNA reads TGCGCCAGCAGCCATTTGACTAGCGGGAGTGACAATGAGCAGTTCTTC. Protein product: CASSHLTSGSDNEQFF.

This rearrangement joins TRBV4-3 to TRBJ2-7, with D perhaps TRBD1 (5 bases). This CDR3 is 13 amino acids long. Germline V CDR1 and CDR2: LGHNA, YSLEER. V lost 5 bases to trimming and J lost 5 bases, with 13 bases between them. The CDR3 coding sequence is TGCGCCAGCAGCAATCAGGGTGGCCACGAGCAGTACTTC. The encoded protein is CASSNQGGHEQYF.